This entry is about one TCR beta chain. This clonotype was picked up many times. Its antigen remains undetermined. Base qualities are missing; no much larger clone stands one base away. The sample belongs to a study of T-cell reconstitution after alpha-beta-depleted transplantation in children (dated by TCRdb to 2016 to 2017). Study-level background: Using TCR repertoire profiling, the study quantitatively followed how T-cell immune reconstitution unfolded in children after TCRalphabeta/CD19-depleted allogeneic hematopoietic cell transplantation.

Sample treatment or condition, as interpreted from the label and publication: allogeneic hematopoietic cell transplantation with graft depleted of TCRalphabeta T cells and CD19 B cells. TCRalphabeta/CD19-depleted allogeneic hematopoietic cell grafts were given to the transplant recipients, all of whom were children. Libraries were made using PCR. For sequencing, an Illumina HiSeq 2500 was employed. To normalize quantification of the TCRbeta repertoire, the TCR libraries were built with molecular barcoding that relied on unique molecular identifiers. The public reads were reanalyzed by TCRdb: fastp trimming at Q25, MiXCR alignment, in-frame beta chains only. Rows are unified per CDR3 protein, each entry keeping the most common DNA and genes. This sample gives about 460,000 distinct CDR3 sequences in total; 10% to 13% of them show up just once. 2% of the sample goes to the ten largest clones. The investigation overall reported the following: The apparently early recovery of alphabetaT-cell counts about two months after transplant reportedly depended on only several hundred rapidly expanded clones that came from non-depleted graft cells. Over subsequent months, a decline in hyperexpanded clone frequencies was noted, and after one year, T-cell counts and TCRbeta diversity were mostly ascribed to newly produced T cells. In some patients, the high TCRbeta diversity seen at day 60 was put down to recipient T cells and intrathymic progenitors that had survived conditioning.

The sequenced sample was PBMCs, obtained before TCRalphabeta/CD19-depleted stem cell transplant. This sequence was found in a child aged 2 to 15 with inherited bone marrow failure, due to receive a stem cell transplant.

The CDR3 loop reads CATSRDRGGTDTQYF. The DNA sequence reads TGTGCCACCAGCAGAGATCGGGGCGGCACAGATACGCAGTATTTT. Here the chain combines TRBV15 and TRBJ2-3; the D call is possibly TRBD1 or TRBD2, each sharing 5 bases. V and J are truncated by 0 bases and 1 base respectively, leaving an intervening sequence of 8 bases. The CDR3 runs 15 residues from the cysteine to the phenylalanine. Only CDR3 DNA is held: 45 bases, read in frame from base 1. The germline V gene encodes CDR1 LNHNV and CDR2 YYDKDF (reference sequence).